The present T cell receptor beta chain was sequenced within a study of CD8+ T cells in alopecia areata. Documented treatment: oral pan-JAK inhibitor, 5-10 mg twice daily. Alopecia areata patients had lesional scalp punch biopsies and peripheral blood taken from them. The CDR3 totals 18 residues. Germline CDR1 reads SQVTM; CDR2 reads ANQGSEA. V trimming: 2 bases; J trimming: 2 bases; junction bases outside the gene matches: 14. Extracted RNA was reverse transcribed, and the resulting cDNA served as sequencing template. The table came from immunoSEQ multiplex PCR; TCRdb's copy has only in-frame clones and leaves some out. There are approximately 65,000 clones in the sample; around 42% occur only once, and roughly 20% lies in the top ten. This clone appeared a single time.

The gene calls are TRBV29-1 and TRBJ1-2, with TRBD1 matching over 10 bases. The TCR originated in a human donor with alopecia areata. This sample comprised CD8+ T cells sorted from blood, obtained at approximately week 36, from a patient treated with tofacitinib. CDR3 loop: CSVERGLEGQGFNYGYTF. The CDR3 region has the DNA TGCAGCGTTGAAAGGGGGCTAGAGGGACAGGGGTTCAACTATGGCTACACCTTC.